This TCR beta chain was sequenced during a study of Tregs in tolerant kidney transplant recipients. Of note for this clone: Its specificity is not known.

Unstimulated regulatory T cells (CD4+CD25+CD127-), CD4+CD25- non-regulatory cells, CD4 and CD8 cells were FACS-sorted from thawed PBMCs. CDR3 size: 17 residues. The germline CDR1 and CDR2 sequences are SGHNT and YENEEA. Losses at the gene ends were 1 base for V and 0 bases for J; bases not matched to a gene: 4. Clones were sequenced by immunoSEQ multiplex PCR, and TCRdb holds only the in-frame ones, with some missing. The data contain around 120,000 clones, around 94% of them singletons. Regarding the study as a whole: Expanding Tregs on activated donor B cells appeared to best identify donor-specific TCRbeta clones. Biological reproducibility was not directly addressed in this study.

The sequenced sample was CD4+ T cells from blood. This chain connects TRBV11-3 to TRBJ2-1, with 9 bases identical to TRBD2. This sequence was found in a human donor in good health. The CDR3 loop is CASSLGTSANSYNEQFF. The CDR3 nucleotides read TGTGCCAGCAGCTTAGGGACTAGCGCGAACTCCTACAATGAGCAGTTCTTC.